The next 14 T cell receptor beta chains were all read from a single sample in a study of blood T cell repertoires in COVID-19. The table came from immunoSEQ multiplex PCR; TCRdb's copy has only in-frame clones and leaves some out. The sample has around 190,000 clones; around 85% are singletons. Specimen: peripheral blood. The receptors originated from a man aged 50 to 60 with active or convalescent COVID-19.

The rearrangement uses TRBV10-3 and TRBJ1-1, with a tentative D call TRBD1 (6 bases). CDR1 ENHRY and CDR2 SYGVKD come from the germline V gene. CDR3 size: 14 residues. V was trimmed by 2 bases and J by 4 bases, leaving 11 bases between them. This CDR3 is CAISENRASTEAFF. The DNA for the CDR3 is TGTGCCATCAGTGAGAACAGGGCTAGCACTGAAGCTTTCTTT.

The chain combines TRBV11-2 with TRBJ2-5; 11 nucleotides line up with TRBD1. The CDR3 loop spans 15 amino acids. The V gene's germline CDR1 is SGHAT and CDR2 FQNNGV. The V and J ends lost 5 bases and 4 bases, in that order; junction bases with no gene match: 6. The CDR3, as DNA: TGTGCCAGCAGCGACGCCGGGACAGGGGGAGAGACCCAGTACTTC. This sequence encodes CASSDAGTGGETQYF.

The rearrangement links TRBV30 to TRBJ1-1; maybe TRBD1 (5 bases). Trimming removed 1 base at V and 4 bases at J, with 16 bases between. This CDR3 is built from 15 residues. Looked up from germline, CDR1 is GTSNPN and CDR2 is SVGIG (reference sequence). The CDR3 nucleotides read TGTGCCTGGAGTGCTGGGGCCGGGGGAACCACTGAAGCTTTCTTT. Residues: CAWSAGAGGTTEAFF.

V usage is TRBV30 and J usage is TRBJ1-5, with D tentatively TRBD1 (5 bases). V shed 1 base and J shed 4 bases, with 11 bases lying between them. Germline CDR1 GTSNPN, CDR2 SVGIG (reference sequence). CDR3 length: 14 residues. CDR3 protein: CAWSAGQWNQPQHF. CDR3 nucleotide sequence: TGTGCCTGGAGTGCAGGGCAGTGGAATCAGCCCCAGCATTTT. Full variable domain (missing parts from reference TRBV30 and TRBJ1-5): SQTIHQWPATLVQPVGSPLSLECTVEGTSNPNLYWYRQAAGRGLQLLFYSVGIGQISSEVPQNLSASRPQDRQFILSSKKLLLSDSGFYLCAWSAGQWNQPQHFGDGTRLSIL.

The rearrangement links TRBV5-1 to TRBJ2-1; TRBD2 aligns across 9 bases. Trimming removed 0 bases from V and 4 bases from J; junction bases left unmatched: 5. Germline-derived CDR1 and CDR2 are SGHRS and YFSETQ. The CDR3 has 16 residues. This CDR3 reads CASSLATLAGYNEQFF. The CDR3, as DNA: TGCGCCAGCAGCTTGGCGACTCTAGCGGGGTACAATGAGCAGTTCTTC.

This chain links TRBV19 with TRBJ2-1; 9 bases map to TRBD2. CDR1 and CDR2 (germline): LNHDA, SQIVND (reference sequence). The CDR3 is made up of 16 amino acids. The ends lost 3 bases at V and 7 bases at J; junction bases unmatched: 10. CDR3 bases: TGTGCCAGTAGTATGGGTAGCGGGAGTTTAGGAAATGAGCAGTTCTTC. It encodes CASSMGSGSLGNEQFF.

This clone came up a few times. The CDR3 DNA follows: TGTGCCAGTACCTACAGGGGGGGACAGCCCCAGCATTTT. It encodes CASTYRGGQPQHF. This rearrangement joins TRBV19 to TRBJ1-5; 8 nucleotides align to TRBD1. Unmatched junction bases numbered 6, after V lost 7 bases and J lost 7 bases. The CDR3 consists of 13 residues. Germline loops: CDR1 LNHDA, CDR2 SQIVND (reference sequence).

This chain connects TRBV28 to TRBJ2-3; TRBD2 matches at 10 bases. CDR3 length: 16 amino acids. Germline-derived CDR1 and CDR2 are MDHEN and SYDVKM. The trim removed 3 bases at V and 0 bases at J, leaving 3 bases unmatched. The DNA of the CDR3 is TGTGCCAGCAGTTTGCGGACTAGCGGAAGCACAGATACGCAGTATTTT. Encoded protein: CASSLRTSGSTDTQYF.

CDR3 sequence reads: CASRHTSGGGNEQFF. Here the CDR3 DNA reads TGTGCCAGCAGACATACTAGCGGGGGTGGGAATGAGCAGTTCTTC. J is TRBJ2-1 and V is TRBV7-9, with 11 bases fitting TRBD2. This CDR3 is 15 amino acids long. Losses at the gene ends were 6 bases for V and 7 bases for J; bases not matched to a gene: 8. Germline V lookup: CDR1 SEHNR, CDR2 FQNEAQ (reference sequence). The whole variable domain, remainder taken from reference TRBV7-9 and TRBJ2-1, is DTGVSQNPRHKITKRGQNVTFRCDPISEHNRLYWYRQTLGQGPEFLTYFQNEAQLEKSRLLSDRFSAERPKGSFSTLEIQRTEQGDSAMYLCASRHTSGGGNEQFFGPGTRLTVL.

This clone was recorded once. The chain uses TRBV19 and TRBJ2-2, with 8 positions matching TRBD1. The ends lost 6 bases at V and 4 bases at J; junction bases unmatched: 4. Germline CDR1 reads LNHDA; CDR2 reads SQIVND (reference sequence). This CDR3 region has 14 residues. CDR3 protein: CASSWTGSTGELFF. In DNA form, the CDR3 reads TGTGCCAGTAGCTGGACAGGGAGCACCGGGGAGCTGTTTTTT.

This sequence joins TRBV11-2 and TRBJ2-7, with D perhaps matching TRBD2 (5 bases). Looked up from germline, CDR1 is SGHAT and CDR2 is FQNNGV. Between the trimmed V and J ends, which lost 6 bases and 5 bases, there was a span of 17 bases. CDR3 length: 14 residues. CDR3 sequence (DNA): TGTGCCAGCAGTTTTCCGCCCCTACTAGACGAGCAGTACTTC. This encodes CASSFPPLLDEQYF. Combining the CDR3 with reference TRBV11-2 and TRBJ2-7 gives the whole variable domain EAGVAQSPRYKIIEKRQSVAFWCNPISGHATLYWYQQILGQGPKLLIQFQNNGVVDDSQLPKDRFSAERLKGVDSTLKIQPAKLEDSAVYLCASSFPPLLDEQYFGPGTRLTVT.

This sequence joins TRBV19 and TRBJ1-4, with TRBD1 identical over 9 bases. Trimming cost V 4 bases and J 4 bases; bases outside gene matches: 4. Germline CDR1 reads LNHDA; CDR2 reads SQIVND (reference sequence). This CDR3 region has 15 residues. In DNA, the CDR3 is TGTGCCAGTAGTAAGGTGACAGGGGGTAATGAAAAACTGTTTTTT. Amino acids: CASSKVTGGNEKLFF.

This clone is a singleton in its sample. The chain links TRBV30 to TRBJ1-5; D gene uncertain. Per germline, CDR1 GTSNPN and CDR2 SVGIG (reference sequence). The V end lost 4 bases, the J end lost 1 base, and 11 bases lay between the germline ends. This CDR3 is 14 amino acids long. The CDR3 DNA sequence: TGTGCCTGGACGCAGGCAGGCAGCAATCAGCCCCAGCATTTT. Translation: CAWTQAGSNQPQHF.

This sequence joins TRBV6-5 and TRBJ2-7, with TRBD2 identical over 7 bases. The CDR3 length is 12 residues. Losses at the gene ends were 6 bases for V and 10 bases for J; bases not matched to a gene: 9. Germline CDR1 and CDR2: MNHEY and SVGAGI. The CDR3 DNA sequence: TGTGCCAGCAGATCAAAAGCGGGGCCCCAGTACTTC. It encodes CASRSKAGPQYF.